Sequencing of this T cell receptor beta chain was carried out in a study of blood T cell repertoires in COVID-19. Background on the study: Acute and convalescent COVID-19 samples came from the United States, Italy and Spain. T cells, B-cell-depleted T cells, or PBMCs supplied cDNA or gDNA.

Original processing methods: The authors estimated nucleated cell counts from reference gene primer amplification. TCRdb's table, derived via immunoSEQ multiplex PCR, lists solely in-frame clones and lacks some. V, J and clone size are taken as reported in that table, and D and trimming were inferred from the DNA itself. The table shows 20,000 to 30,000 clones, with about 88% occurring only once. Germline CDR1 and CDR2: SEHNR and FQNEAQ (reference sequence). This CDR3 has 14 residues. V dropped 5 bases and J dropped 4 bases, with 15 bases sitting between them. In this sample, this clone turned up once.

The rearrangement links TRBV7-9 to TRBJ2-7; D ambiguous. Sequenced sample: peripheral blood. This clonotype originated in a human donor in a cohort sampled during active COVID-19. CDR3 residues: CASSNIGGGYEQYF. CDR3 DNA sequence: TGTGCCAGCAGCAATATCGGTGGCGGTTACGAGCAGTACTTC.